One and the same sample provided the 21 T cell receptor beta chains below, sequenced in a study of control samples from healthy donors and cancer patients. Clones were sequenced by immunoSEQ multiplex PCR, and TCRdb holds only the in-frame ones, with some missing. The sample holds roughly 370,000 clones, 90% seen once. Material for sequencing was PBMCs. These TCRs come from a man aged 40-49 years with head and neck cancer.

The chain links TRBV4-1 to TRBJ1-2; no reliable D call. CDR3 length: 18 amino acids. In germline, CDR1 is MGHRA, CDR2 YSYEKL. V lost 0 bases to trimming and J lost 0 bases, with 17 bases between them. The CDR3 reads CASSQDEKPFTPNYGYTF. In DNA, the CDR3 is TGCGCCAGCAGCCAAGATGAGAAGCCCTTTACTCCTAACTATGGCTACACCTTC.

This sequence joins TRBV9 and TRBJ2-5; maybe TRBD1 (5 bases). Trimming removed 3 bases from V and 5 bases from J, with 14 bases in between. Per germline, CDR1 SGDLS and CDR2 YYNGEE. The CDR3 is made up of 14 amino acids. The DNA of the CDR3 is TGTGCCAGCAGCGAGTCCAGGGTTTGGGAGACCCAGTACTTC. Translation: CASSESRVWETQYF.

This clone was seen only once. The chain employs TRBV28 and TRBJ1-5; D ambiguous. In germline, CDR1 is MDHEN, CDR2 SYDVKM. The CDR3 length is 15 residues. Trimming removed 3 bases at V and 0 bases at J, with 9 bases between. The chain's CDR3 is CASSFPEDSNQPQHF. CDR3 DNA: TGTGCCAGCAGTTTCCCGGAGGATAGCAATCAGCCCCAGCATTTT. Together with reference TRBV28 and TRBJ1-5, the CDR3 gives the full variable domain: DVKVTQSSRYLVKRTGEKVFLECVQDMDHENMFWYRQDPGLGLRLIYFSYDVKMKEKGDIPEGYSVSREKKERFSLILESASTNQTSMYLCASSFPEDSNQPQHFGDGTRLSIL.

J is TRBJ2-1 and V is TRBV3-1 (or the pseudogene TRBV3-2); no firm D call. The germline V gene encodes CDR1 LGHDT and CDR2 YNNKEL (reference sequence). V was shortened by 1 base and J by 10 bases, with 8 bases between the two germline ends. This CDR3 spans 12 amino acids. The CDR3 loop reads CASSQGIGEQFF. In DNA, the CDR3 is TGTGCCAGCAGCCAAGGAATAGGGGAGCAGTTCTTC.

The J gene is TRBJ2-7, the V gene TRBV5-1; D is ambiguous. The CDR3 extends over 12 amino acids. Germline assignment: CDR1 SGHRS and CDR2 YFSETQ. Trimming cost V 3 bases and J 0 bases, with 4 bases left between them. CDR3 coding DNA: TGCGCCAGCAGCTCTAGCTCCTACGAGCAGTACTTC. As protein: CASSSSSYEQYF.

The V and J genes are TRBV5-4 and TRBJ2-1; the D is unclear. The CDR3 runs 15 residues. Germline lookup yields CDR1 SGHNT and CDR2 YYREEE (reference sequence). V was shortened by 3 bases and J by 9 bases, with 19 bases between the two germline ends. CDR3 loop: CASSWLVGGVAEQFF. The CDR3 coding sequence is TGTGCCAGCAGCTGGCTAGTCGGTGGCGTTGCTGAGCAGTTCTTC.

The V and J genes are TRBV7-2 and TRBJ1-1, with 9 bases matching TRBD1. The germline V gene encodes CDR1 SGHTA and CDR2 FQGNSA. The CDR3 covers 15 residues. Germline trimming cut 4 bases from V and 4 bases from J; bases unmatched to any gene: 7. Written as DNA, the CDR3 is TGTGCCAGCAGCTATTGGGACAGGGCAACCACTGAAGCTTTCTTT. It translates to CASSYWDRATTEAFF.

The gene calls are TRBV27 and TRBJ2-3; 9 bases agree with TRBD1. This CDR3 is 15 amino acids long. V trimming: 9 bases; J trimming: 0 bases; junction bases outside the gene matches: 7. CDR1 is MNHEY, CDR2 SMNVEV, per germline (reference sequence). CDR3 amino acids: CASSHRGLSTDTQYF. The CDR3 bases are TGTGCCAGTAGCCACAGGGGGCTGAGCACAGATACGCAGTATTTT.

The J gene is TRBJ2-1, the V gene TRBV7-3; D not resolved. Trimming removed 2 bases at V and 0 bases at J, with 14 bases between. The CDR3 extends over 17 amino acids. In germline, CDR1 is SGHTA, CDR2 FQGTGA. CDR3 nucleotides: TGTGCCAGCAGCTTAGTATCCGGCTTAAGCTCCTACAATGAGCAGTTCTTC. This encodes CASSLVSGLSSYNEQFF.

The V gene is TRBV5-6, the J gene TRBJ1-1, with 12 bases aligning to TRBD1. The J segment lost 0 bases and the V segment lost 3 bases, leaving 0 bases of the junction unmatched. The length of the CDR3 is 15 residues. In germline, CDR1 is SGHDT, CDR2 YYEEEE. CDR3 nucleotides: TGTGCCAGCAGCTGGGACAGGGGGCTGAACACTGAAGCTTTCTTT. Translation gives CASSWDRGLNTEAFF.

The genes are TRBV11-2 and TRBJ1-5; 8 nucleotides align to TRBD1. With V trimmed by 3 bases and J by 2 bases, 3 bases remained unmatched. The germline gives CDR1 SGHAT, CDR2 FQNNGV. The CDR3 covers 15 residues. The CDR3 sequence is CASSFGQGGNQPQHF. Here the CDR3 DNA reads TGTGCCAGCAGCTTTGGACAGGGTGGCAATCAGCCCCAGCATTTT.

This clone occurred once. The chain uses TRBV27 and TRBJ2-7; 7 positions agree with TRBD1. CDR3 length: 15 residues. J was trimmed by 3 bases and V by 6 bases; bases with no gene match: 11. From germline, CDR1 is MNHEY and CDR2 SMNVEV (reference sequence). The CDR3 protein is CASRLRQGSVYEQYF. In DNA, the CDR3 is TGTGCCAGCAGGCTTCGACAGGGTTCGGTCTACGAGCAGTACTTC.

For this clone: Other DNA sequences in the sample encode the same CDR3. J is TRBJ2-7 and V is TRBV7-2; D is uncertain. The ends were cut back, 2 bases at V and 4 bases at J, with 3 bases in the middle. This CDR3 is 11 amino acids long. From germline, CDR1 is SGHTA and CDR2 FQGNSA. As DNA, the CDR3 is TGTGCCAGCAGCTTAAGTTACGAGCAGTACTTC. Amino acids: CASSLSYEQYF.

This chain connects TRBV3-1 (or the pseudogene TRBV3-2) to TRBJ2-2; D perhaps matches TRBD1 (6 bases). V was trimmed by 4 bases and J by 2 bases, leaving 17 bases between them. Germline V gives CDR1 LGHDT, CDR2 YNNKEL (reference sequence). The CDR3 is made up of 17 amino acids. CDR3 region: CASSPRGTRRNTGELFF. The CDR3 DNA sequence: TGTGCCAGCAGCCCTAGGGGGACGCGGAGAAACACCGGGGAGCTGTTTTTT.

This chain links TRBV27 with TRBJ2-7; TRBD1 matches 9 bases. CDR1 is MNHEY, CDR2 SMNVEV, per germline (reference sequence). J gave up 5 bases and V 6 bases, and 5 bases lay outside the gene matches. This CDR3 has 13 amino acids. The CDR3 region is CASRFGQGNEQYF. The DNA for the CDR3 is TGTGCCAGCAGATTTGGACAGGGGAACGAGCAGTACTTC.

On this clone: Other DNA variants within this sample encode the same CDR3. In DNA form, the CDR3 reads TGTGCCAGCAGTTACTCCAGTGAAAAACTGTTTTTT. It specifies CASSYSSEKLFF. The V gene is TRBV6-6, the J gene TRBJ1-4; D gene ambiguous. Germline V gene lookup returns CDR1 MNHNY and CDR2 SVGAGI (reference sequence). This CDR3 is 12 amino acids long. The germline V and J ends were trimmed by 0 bases and 7 bases, with 3 bases remaining between them.

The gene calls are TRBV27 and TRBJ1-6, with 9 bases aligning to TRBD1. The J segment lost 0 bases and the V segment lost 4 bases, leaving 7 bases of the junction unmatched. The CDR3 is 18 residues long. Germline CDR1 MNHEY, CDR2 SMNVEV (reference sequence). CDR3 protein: CASSWTGAPGSYNSPLHF. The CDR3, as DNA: TGTGCCAGCAGTTGGACAGGGGCTCCGGGCTCCTATAATTCACCCCTCCACTTT.

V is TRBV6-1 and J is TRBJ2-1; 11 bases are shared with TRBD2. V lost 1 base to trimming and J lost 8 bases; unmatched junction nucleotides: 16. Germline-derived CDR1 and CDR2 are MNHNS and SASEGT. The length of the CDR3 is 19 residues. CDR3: CASSEVVPLGLAGGYEQFF. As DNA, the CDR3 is TGTGCCAGCAGTGAAGTCGTTCCCCTGGGGCTAGCGGGGGGATATGAGCAGTTCTTC.

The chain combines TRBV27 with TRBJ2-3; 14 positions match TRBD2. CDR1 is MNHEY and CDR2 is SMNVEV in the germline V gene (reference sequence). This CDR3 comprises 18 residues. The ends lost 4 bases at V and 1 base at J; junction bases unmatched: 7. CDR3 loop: CASSSFGTSGSGTDTQYF. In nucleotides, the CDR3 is TGTGCCAGCAGTTCCTTCGGGACTAGCGGGAGCGGCACAGATACGCAGTATTTT.

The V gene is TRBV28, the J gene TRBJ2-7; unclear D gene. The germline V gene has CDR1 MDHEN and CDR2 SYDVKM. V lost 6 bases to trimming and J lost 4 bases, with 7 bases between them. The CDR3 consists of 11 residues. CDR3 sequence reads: CASSRSYEQYF. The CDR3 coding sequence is TGTGCCAGCAGCCGGTCGTACGAGCAGTACTTC.

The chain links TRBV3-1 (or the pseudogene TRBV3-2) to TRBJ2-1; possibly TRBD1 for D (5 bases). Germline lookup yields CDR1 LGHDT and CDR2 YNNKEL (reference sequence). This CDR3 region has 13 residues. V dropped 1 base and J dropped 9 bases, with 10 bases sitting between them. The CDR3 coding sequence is TGTGCCAGCAGCCAAGGGACAAGCCGTGAGCAGTTCTTC. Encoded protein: CASSQGTSREQFF.